The T cell receptor beta chain described here comes from a study of cytomegalovirus exposure and HLA in healthy donors. General study findings and limits: The number of N-insertions in an Asian-associated ancestry cluster was reportedly below the roughly 660-donor mean in a later analysis. Confirmation in vitro established that a few CMV-associated chains were specific for CMV antigens. The authors listed 150 or so TCR beta chains as cytomegalovirus-associated. A later look showed TCR association rates differing by HLA locus, highest for DRB1 and lowest for HLA-C.

Primers for the PCR totalled 60 Vbeta and 13 Jbeta. Sequenced by immunoSEQ multiplex PCR; TCRdb stores in-frame clones only, minus some. The table includes approximately 210,000 clones, roughly three quarters detected once. Note on this clone: Its antigen is not identified.

Germline V gene lookup returns CDR1 SGDLS and CDR2 YYNGEE. This CDR3 region has 15 residues. The junction had 4 bases not matched to a gene; V was cut back by 4 bases and J by 4 bases. The sample taken for sequencing was PBMCs. The receptor's source is a male donor in good health and CMV-seropositive. This sequence joins TRBV9 and TRBJ2-5; 13 nucleotides match TRBD2. The CDR3 region has the DNA TGTGCCAGCAGCCCCGGACTAGCGGGAGTAGAGACCCAGTACTTC. Its protein is CASSPGLAGVETQYF.